Listed below are T cell receptor beta chains from one sample, sequenced in a study of early T cells in non-severe SARS-CoV-2 infection. TCRdb used MiXCR to reprocess the 5' RACE reads, holding one entry per CDR3 protein. The data show about 27,000 distinct CDR3 sequences, with 2.9% seen just once and 0.55% to 0.9% held by the top ten. The sequenced sample consisted of whole blood. These receptors all stem from an adult who was a healthcare worker with PCR-confirmed SARS-CoV-2 infection or an uninfected control (not recorded which). The CDR3 runs from the conserved cysteine through the conserved F or W. Fields, in order: J gene, D gene, V gene, clone size, CDR3 protein, CDR3 DNA. The D gene is left open where the match is weak. The size field is filled for only some rows; it gives once, few, many or a size class.

J gene: TRBJ2-1; D gene: NA; V gene: TRBV5-1; clone size: many; CDR3 protein: CASSSGTSGSYNEQFF; CDR3 DNA: TGCGCCAGCAGCTCAGGGACCTCTGGCTCCTACAATGAGCAGTTCTTC
J gene: TRBJ2-1; D gene: NA; V gene: TRBV5-1; clone size: many; CDR3 protein: CASSLEAGNEQFF; CDR3 DNA: TGCGCCAGCAGCTTGGAGGCGGGAAATGAGCAGTTCTTC
J gene: TRBJ2-1; D gene: NA; V gene: TRBV14; clone size: many; CDR3 protein: CASSQVYGGEFF; CDR3 DNA: TGTGCCAGCAGCCAAGTTTACGGAGGCGAGTTCTTC
J gene: TRBJ2-3; D gene: NA; V gene: TRBV20-1; clone size: many; CDR3 protein: CSAIAPSTDTQYF; CDR3 DNA: TGCAGTGCTATAGCACCTAGCACAGATACGCAGTATTTT
J gene: TRBJ1-1; D gene: NA; V gene: TRBV5-4; clone size: many; CDR3 protein: CASSREGRGGLNTEAFF; CDR3 DNA: TGTGCCAGCAGCCGGGAAGGCCGCGGGGGGTTGAACACTGAAGCTTTCTTT
J gene: TRBJ2-4; D gene: NA; V gene: TRBV11-2; clone size: many; CDR3 protein: CASSPGVGTNIQYF; CDR3 DNA: TGTGCCAGCAGCCCAGGGGTCGGGACAAACATTCAGTACTTC
J gene: TRBJ2-1; D gene: TRBD1; V gene: TRBV24-1; clone size: many; CDR3 protein: CATSEDRGRVNEQFF; CDR3 DNA: TGTGCCACCAGTGAGGACAGGGGAAGGGTCAATGAGCAGTTCTTC
J gene: TRBJ1-1; D gene: NA; V gene: TRBV6-6; clone size: NA; CDR3 protein: CASSHETFTEAFF; CDR3 DNA: TGTGCCAGCAGCCATGAAACTTTTACGGAAGCTTTCTTT
J gene: TRBJ1-1; D gene: NA; V gene: TRBV12-3/TRBV12-4; clone size: many; CDR3 protein: CASSLSFLSTEAFF; CDR3 DNA: TGTGCCAGCAGTCTTTCCTTTTTGAGCACTGAAGCTTTCTTT
J gene: TRBJ2-5; D gene: TRBD2; V gene: TRBV7-3; clone size: NA; CDR3 protein: CASSPTSGGRETQYF; CDR3 DNA: TGTGCCAGCAGCCCGACTAGCGGGGGCCGAGAGACCCAGTACTTC
J gene: TRBJ2-1; D gene: TRBD2; V gene: TRBV15; clone size: many; CDR3 protein: CATSPKAGWPWEQFF; CDR3 DNA: TGTGCCACCAGCCCCAAAGCGGGGTGGCCGTGGGAGCAGTTCTTC
J gene: TRBJ2-2; D gene: TRBD2; V gene: TRBV20-1; clone size: many; CDR3 protein: CSAGSAGGNTGELFF; CDR3 DNA: TGCAGTGCTGGATCAGCGGGGGGGAACACCGGGGAGCTGTTTTTT
J gene: TRBJ1-3; D gene: NA; V gene: TRBV12-3/TRBV12-4; clone size: many; CDR3 protein: CASSLDVLTGNTIYF; CDR3 DNA: TGTGCCAGCAGTTTGGACGTGCTTACTGGAAACACCATATATTTT
J gene: TRBJ1-1; D gene: NA; V gene: TRBV5-4; clone size: many; CDR3 protein: CASSSERMNTEAFF; CDR3 DNA: TGTGCCAGCAGCTCCGAACGAATGAACACTGAAGCTTTCTTT
J gene: TRBJ1-1; D gene: NA; V gene: TRBV5-1; clone size: many; CDR3 protein: CASSLVVRGTEAFF; CDR3 DNA: TGCGCCAGCAGCTTGGTCGTCAGGGGCACTGAAGCTTTCTTT
J gene: TRBJ1-2; D gene: TRBD1; V gene: TRBV24-1; clone size: medium-sized; CDR3 protein: CATSAVGGTGGRGYTF; CDR3 DNA: TGTGCCACCAGTGCGGTTGGCGGGACAGGGGGCAGGGGCTACACCTTC
J gene: TRBJ2-4; D gene: TRBD2; V gene: TRBV9; clone size: many; CDR3 protein: CASSPRLGGGTLAKNIQYF; CDR3 DNA: TGTGCCAGCAGCCCCCGACTGGGCGGGGGGACTCTAGCCAAAAACATTCAGTACTTC
J gene: TRBJ2-5; D gene: NA; V gene: TRBV13; clone size: many; CDR3 protein: CASSLGGGTSPETQYF; CDR3 DNA: TGTGCCAGCAGCTTAGGAGGTGGAACTAGCCCAGAGACCCAGTACTTC
J gene: TRBJ2-1; D gene: TRBD2; V gene: TRBV4-1; clone size: many; CDR3 protein: CASRNLAGVYNEQFF; CDR3 DNA: TGCGCCAGCCGGAACCTAGCGGGGGTCTACAATGAGCAGTTCTTC
J gene: TRBJ1-2; D gene: NA; V gene: TRBV2; clone size: many; CDR3 protein: CASSETAANYGYTF; CDR3 DNA: TGTGCCAGCAGTGAGACAGCAGCTAACTATGGCTACACCTTC
J gene: TRBJ2-2; D gene: TRBD1; V gene: TRBV3-1; clone size: few; CDR3 protein: CASSPGARDRGLNGELFF; CDR3 DNA: TGTGCCAGCAGCCCAGGGGCCCGGGACAGGGGACTAAACGGGGAGCTGTTTTTT
J gene: TRBJ2-4; D gene: NA; V gene: TRBV7-6; clone size: many; CDR3 protein: CASSSLSWGSGENIQYF; CDR3 DNA: TGTGCCAGCAGCTCCCTTAGTTGGGGTAGCGGTGAAAACATTCAGTACTTC
J gene: TRBJ2-3; D gene: NA; V gene: TRBV2; clone size: many; CDR3 protein: CASRRLADTQYF; CDR3 DNA: TGTGCCAGCAGACGACTAGCAGATACGCAGTATTTT
J gene: TRBJ1-4; D gene: NA; V gene: TRBV4-1; clone size: many; CDR3 protein: CASSQGWRVNEKLFF; CDR3 DNA: TGCGCCAGCAGCCAAGGTTGGAGAGTCAATGAAAAACTGTTTTTT
J gene: TRBJ2-1; D gene: NA; V gene: TRBV20-1; clone size: medium-sized; CDR3 protein: CSAPDRQGKNEQFF; CDR3 DNA: TGCAGTGCTCCCGACCGGCAGGGGAAGAATGAGCAGTTCTTC
J gene: TRBJ1-2; D gene: NA; V gene: TRBV7-7; clone size: many; CDR3 protein: CASNERVLFYGYTF; CDR3 DNA: TGTGCCAGCAACGAGAGGGTCCTTTTCTATGGCTACACCTTC
J gene: TRBJ2-3; D gene: NA; V gene: TRBV19; clone size: many; CDR3 protein: CASRLSTLQVTDTQYF; CDR3 DNA: TGTGCCAGTAGGCTTTCAACGTTGCAGGTCACAGATACGCAGTATTTT
J gene: TRBJ1-1; D gene: TRBD1; V gene: TRBV7-9; clone size: NA; CDR3 protein: CASSPRGRGTEAFF; CDR3 DNA: TGTGCCAGCAGCCCTAGGGGGCGGGGCACTGAAGCTTTCTTT
J gene: TRBJ1-6; D gene: NA; V gene: TRBV13; clone size: many; CDR3 protein: CASSGGRYSPLHF; CDR3 DNA: TGTGCCAGCAGCGGAGGCCGATATTCACCCCTCCACTTT
J gene: TRBJ2-3; D gene: NA; V gene: TRBV4-1; clone size: many; CDR3 protein: CASSQVGLGTDTQYF; CDR3 DNA: TGCGCCAGCAGCCAAGTGGGGTTAGGCACAGATACGCAGTATTTT
J gene: TRBJ1-1; D gene: NA; V gene: TRBV10-2; clone size: few; CDR3 protein: CATTVNTEAFF; CDR3 DNA: TGCGCCACGACCGTCAACACTGAAGCTTTCTTT
J gene: TRBJ2-1; D gene: TRBD2; V gene: TRBV14; clone size: many; CDR3 protein: CASSQHGRSGGANEQFF; CDR3 DNA: TGTGCCAGCAGCCAACACGGGCGAAGCGGGGGGGCCAATGAGCAGTTCTTC